What follows are 17 T cell receptor beta chains derived from one specimen sequenced in a study of cytomegalovirus exposure and HLA in healthy donors. The PCR employed 60 Vbeta primers together with 13 Jbeta primers. Method: immunoSEQ multiplex PCR; TCRdb's copy keeps in-frame clones and lacks some. Here the sample spans tens of thousands of clones, 75% being singletons. The material sequenced was PBMCs. These receptors came from a man aged 35 to 55 in good health and CMV-seronegative.

The rearrangement links TRBV7-2 to TRBJ2-7; no reliable D call. V was pared by 5 bases and J by 4 bases, with 12 bases between. Per the germline V gene, CDR1 is SGHTA and CDR2 is FQGNSA. The CDR3 runs 13 residues. DNA of the CDR3: TGTGCCAGCAGCAGAGGCGAGAGTTACGAGCAGTACTTC. This translates into CASSRGESYEQYF.

CDR3 in amino acids: CASSSYGGTEAFF. The DNA of the CDR3 is TGTGCCAGCAGTTCTTACGGGGGGACTGAAGCTTTCTTT. This rearrangement joins TRBV28 to TRBJ1-1; D possibly corresponds to TRBD1 (5 bases). The CDR3 has 13 residues. Germline CDR1 is MDHEN and CDR2 is SYDVKM. Trimming stripped 4 bases from V and 5 bases from J, with 11 bases between.

The V gene is TRBV5-1, the J gene TRBJ2-1, with D perhaps TRBD1 (6 bases). Germline-derived CDR1 and CDR2 are SGHRS and YFSETQ. V shed 0 bases and J shed 8 bases, with 9 bases lying between them. The CDR3 is 13 amino acids. The CDR3 DNA sequence: TGCGCCAGCAGCTTGGGACAGGAGTATGAGCAGTTCTTC. It encodes CASSLGQEYEQFF.

The chain is built from TRBV4-1 and TRBJ1-1, with D possibly TRBD1 on 5 matching bases. Per the germline V gene, CDR1 is MGHRA and CDR2 is YSYEKL. Trimming removed 2 bases at V and 3 bases at J, with 13 bases between. The CDR3 extends over 15 amino acids. CDR3 sequence (DNA): TGCGCCAGCAGCCAACCCCCCGCAGGGCACACTGAAGCTTTCTTT. Its protein is CASSQPPAGHTEAFF.

The chain couples TRBV12-2 to TRBJ2-7; the D segment call TRBD2 is taken from the table without a DNA check. TRBV12-2 is classified as a pseudogene. The CDR3 extends over 17 amino acids. Here the CDR3 reads CASRLTRGASGPYEQYF. The CDR3 DNA is TGTGCAAGTCGCTTAACTCGAGGGGCTAGCGGACCTTACGAGCAGTACTTC.

This clone was recorded once. The chain joins TRBV29-1 to TRBJ2-1; no firm D call. In germline, CDR1 is SQVTM, CDR2 ANQGSEA. V lost 4 bases, J lost 6 bases, and 4 bases lay in between. This CDR3 is built from 10 residues. The CDR3 bases are TGCAGCGTTGGGCTCAATGAGCAGTTCTTC. Its protein product is CSVGLNEQFF.

This clone was picked up one time. This chain links TRBV10-3 with TRBJ1-2; D is unresolved. In germline, CDR1 is ENHRY, CDR2 SYGVKD. The CDR3 loop spans 13 amino acids. Between the trimmed V and J ends, which lost 4 bases and 1 base, there was a span of 7 bases. As DNA, the CDR3 is TGTGCCATCAGTGGACTGATTAACTATGGCTACACCTTC. This gives the protein CAISGLINYGYTF.

V and J are TRBV15 and TRBJ1-1; 8 positions agree with TRBD1. This CDR3 has 15 residues. V lost 0 bases to trimming and J lost 11 bases; unmatched junction nucleotides: 11. Germline V gives CDR1 LNHNV, CDR2 YYDKDF (reference sequence). CDR3: CATSRDAAGGASAFF. Written as DNA, the CDR3 is TGTGCCACCAGCAGAGATGCAGCAGGGGGCGCGTCCGCTTTCTTT.

The chain is built from TRBV6-5 and TRBJ1-2, with TRBD1 matching over 7 bases. Per germline, CDR1 MNHEY and CDR2 SVGAGI. J lost 4 bases, V lost 6 bases, and 5 bases had no gene match. CDR3 length: 13 amino acids. CDR3 in amino acids: CASSVTGFYGYTF. The CDR3 DNA is TGTGCCAGCAGCGTGACAGGGTTCTATGGCTACACCTTC.

This clone has a single count. J is TRBJ1-5 and V is TRBV28, with TRBD1 matching 11 bases. Trimming removed 4 bases from V and 1 base from J; junction bases left unmatched: 9. The CDR3 has 18 amino acids. Germline values: CDR1 MDHEN, CDR2 SYDVKM. The CDR3 DNA sequence: TGTGCCAGCAGTTATGGGACAGGGGGGACGGTCAGCAATCAGCCCCAGCATTTT. The encoded protein is CASSYGTGGTVSNQPQHF.

V is TRBV27 and J is TRBJ2-1; D may be TRBD1 (5 bases). Trimming pared 7 bases from V and 8 bases from J, leaving 18 bases between. Germline CDR1 and CDR2: MNHEY and SMNVEV (reference sequence). This CDR3 comprises 14 residues. The CDR3 bases are TGTGCCAGCATTCGGGCAGGGAAAGCCGATGAGCAGTTCTTC. This sequence encodes CASIRAGKADEQFF.

The V and J genes are TRBV20-1 and TRBJ1-1; D is possibly TRBD1 (5 bases). Germline V gene data show CDR1 as DFQATT and CDR2 as SNEGSKA (reference sequence). The CDR3 consists of 11 residues. V dropped 4 bases and J dropped 9 bases, with 12 bases sitting between them. The CDR3 here is CSAKGRGKAFF. The CDR3 nucleotides read TGCAGTGCTAAGGGGAGGGGTAAAGCTTTCTTT.

CDR3 residues: CASSYPGSNYGYTF. The CDR3 nucleotides are TGTGCCAGCAGTTACCCGGGATCTAACTATGGCTACACCTTC. The V and J genes are TRBV6-5 and TRBJ1-2; no definite D call. The CDR3 has 14 residues. Trimming cost V 2 bases and J 0 bases, with 7 bases left between them. CDR1 and CDR2 from the germline V gene are MNHEY and SVGAGI.

The J gene is TRBJ2-1, the V gene TRBV5-6, with 13 nucleotides matching TRBD2. V shed 4 bases and J 6 bases; nucleotides not matched to a gene: 10. Germline CDR1 is SGHDT and CDR2 is YYEEEE. The CDR3 sequence is 17 residues long. The CDR3, as DNA: TGTGCCAGCAGCCTTGGGACTAGCGGGGCTTCTATCAATGAGCAGTTCTTC. Encoded protein: CASSLGTSGASINEQFF.

This clone turned up a few times. The V call is TRBV7-2, the J call TRBJ2-3, with 10 bases that match TRBD2. The V gene's germline CDR1 is SGHTA and CDR2 FQGNSA. Trimming removed 4 bases from V and 9 bases from J; junction bases left unmatched: 1. The CDR3 is 12 residues long. The CDR3 nucleotides read TGTGCCAGCAGCTCGACTAGCGGGACGCAGTATTTT. Translating it yields CASSSTSGTQYF.

J is TRBJ2-2 and V is TRBV7-3; D perhaps matches TRBD2 (6 bases). Trimming took 4 bases from V and 1 from J, leaving 10 bases between them. CDR1 is SGHTA and CDR2 is FQGTGA in the germline V gene. The CDR3 is 15 residues long. CDR3 DNA sequence: TGTGCCAGCAGCTCAGACGGGGGGAACACCGGGGAGCTGTTTTTT. Translation: CASSSDGGNTGELFF.

The CDR3: CASSGGPGGLRGYGYTF. CDR3 sequence (DNA): TGTGCCAGCAGTGGAGGGCCCGGGGGTTTGAGGGGCTATGGCTACACCTTC. The chain recombines TRBV2 with TRBJ1-2; maybe TRBD1 (5 bases). Germline loops: CDR1 SNHLY, CDR2 FYNNEI. Trimming stripped 4 bases from V and 4 bases from J, with 22 bases between. The CDR3 is 17 amino acids.